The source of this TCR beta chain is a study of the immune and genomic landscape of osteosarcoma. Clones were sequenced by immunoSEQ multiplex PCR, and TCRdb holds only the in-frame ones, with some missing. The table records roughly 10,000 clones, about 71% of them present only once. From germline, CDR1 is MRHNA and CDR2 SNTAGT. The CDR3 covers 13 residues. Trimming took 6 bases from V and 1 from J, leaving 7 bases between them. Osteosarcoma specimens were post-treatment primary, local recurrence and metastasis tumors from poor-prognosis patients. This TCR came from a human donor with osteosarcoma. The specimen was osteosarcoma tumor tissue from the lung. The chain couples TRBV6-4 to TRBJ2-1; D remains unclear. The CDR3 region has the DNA TGTGCCAGCAGCCTAGAGTCCTACAATGAGCAGTTCTTC. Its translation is CASSLESYNEQFF.